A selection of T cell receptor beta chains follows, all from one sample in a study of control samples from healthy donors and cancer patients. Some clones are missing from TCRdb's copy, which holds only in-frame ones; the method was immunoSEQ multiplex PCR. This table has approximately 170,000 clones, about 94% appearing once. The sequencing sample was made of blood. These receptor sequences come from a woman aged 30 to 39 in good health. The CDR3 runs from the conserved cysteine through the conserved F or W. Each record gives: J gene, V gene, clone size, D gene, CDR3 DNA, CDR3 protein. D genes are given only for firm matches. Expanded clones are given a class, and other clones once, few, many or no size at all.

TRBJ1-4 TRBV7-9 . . TGTGCCAGCAGGTCCGCGGGTGAAAAACTGTTTTTT CASRSAGEKLFF
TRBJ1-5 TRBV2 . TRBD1 TGTGCCAGCAGACCCCGGGACAGGGGGGTCTGGAGCAATCAGCCCCAGCATTTT CASRPRDRGVWSNQPQHF
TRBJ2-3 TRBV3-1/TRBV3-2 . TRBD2 TGTGCCAGCAGCCAAGGGACTAGGGGTACGCAGTATTTT CASSQGTRGTQYF
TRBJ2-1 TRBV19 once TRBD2 TGTGCCAGTAGTATGTATAGGGGACTAAGGAATGAGCAGTTCTTC CASSMYRGLRNEQFF
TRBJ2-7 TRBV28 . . TGTGCCAGCATTCATAGCGGAGGGGTCTCCTACGAGCAGTACTTC CASIHSGGVSYEQYF
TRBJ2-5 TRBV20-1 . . TGCAGTGTTTACCAAGAGACCCAGTACTTC CSVYQETQYF
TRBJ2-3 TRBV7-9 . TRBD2 TGTGCCAGCATGGATAATGGGGCTAGCGGGAGGTGGCCAGATACGCAGTATTTT CASMDNGASGRWPDTQYF
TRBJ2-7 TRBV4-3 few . TGCGCCAGCAGCCAAGGCGGAGGGTACGGCTACGAGCAGTACTTC CASSQGGGYGYEQYF
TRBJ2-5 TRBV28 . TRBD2 TGTGCCAGCAGTCCACTAGCGGGGCAGTACCAAGAGACCCAGTACTTC CASSPLAGQYQETQYF
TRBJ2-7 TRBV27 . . TGTGCCAGCAGTTTCGTCAACCTGGGGGATCAGTACTTC CASSFVNLGDQYF
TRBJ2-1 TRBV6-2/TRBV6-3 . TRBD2 TGTGCCAGCAGTTACACAGCGGGAGCCTACAATGAGCAGTTCTTC CASSYTAGAYNEQFF
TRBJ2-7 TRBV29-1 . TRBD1 TGCAGCGCAGGACAGGGAGCCTACGAGCAGTACTTC CSAGQGAYEQYF
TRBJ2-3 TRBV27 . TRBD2 TGTGCCAGCAGTTTATCTGGGACTAGCTACACAGATACGCAGTATTTT CASSLSGTSYTDTQYF
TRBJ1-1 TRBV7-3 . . TGTGCCAGCAGCTTAACGGGAATGAACACTGAAGCTTTCTTT CASSLTGMNTEAFF
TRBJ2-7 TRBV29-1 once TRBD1 TGCAGCGTTGGACTCGGGACAGGGCGGAACGAGCAGTACTTC CSVGLGTGRNEQYF
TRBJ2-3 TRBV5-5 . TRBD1 TGTGCCAGCAGCTCGCCGGACAGGGGCACAGATACGCAGTATTTT CASSSPDRGTDTQYF
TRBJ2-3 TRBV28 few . TGTGCCAGCAGTTTTCAGGGGGGGTTTGGACAGTCCCTCACAGATACGCAGTATTTT CASSFQGGFGQSLTDTQYF
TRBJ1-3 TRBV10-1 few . TGCGCCAGCAGTGGTGGCTCTGGAAACACCATATATTTT CASSGGSGNTIYF
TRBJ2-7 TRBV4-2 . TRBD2 TGTGCCAGCAGCCAAGAGGCAGCGGGAAGCTCCTACGAGCAGTACTTC CASSQEAAGSSYEQYF
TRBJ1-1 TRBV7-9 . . TGTGCCAGCAGCCATGGTGTTTCGGGGAGAAGTGCCGGATACCCTTTCTTT CASSHGVSGRSAGYPFF
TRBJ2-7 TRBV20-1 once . TGCAGTGCTAGTCACGGGGGCCAGGATTGGCAGTACTTC CSASHGGQDWQYF
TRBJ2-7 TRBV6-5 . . TGTGCCAGCAGTCAGAGCCGCTATTCATACGAGCAGTACTTC CASSQSRYSYEQYF
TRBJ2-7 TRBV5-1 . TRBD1 TGCGCCAGCAGCTTGGAACAGGGGGCCTACGAGCAGTACTTC CASSLEQGAYEQYF
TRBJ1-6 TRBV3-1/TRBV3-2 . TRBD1 TGTGCCAGCAGCCAGGGTTCACAGGGGGCGAATTATTCACCCCTCCACTTT CASSQGSQGANYSPLHF
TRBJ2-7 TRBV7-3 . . TGTGCCAGCCGCCCCTCCTACGAGCAGTACTTC CASRPSYEQYF
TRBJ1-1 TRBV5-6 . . TGTGCCAGCAGCTTTGGAAGGACTGAAGCTTTCTTT CASSFGRTEAFF
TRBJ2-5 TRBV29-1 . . TGCAGCGTTGATGGAGTGCTAGCCTCAGAGACCCAGTACTTC CSVDGVLASETQYF
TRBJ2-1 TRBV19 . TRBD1 TGTGCCAGTAGTACCCGACAGGGGCAATCTGTCAATGAGCAGTTCTTC CASSTRQGQSVNEQFF
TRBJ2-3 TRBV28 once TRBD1 TGTGCCAGCAGTGCACGGGACAGTAGCACAGATACGCAGTATTTT CASSARDSSTDTQYF
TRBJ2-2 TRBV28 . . TGTGCCAGCACCCCCGGAGCTAGATATAACACCGGGGAGCTGTTTTTT CASTPGARYNTGELFF
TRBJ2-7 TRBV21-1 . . TGTGCCAGCAGCACTACGACAGGGAGCTCCTACGAGCAGTACTTC CASSTTTGSSYEQYF
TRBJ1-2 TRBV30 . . TGTGCCTGGACCGGGGGGGGCAACTATGGCTACACCTTC CAWTGGGNYGYTF
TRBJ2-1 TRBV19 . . TGTGCCAGTAGTGCCGCTACGAAACCGGCGTTCTTC CASSAATKPAFF
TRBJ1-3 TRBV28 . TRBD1 TGTGCCAGCAGTTTCGGGGGGACAGGGAGAGGAAACACCATATATTTT CASSFGGTGRGNTIYF
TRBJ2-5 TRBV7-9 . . TGTGCCAGCAGCCCAGGGTCGCAAGAGACCCAGTACTTC CASSPGSQETQYF
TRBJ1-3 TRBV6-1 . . TGTGCCAGCAGTGAAACCTACTCTGGAAACACCATATATTTT CASSETYSGNTIYF
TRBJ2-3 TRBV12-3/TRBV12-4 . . TGTGCCAGCAATACAGGGCAATGGGATACGCAGTATTTT CASNTGQWDTQYF
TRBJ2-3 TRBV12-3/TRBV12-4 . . TGTGCCAGCAGTTTGGTGGATACGCAGTATTTT CASSLVDTQYF
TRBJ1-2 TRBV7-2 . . TGTGCCAGCAGCTTAGCGCTCGGGCAGGAAATTGGCTACACCTTC CASSLALGQEIGYTF
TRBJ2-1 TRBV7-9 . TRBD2 TGTGCCAGCAGCGCACGAAGACCGGGACTAGCGGGAGCATATGAGCAGTTCTTC CASSARRPGLAGAYEQFF
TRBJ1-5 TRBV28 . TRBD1 TGTGCCAGCAGCTTGACAGGGTCCAGCAATCAGCCCCAGCATTTT CASSLTGSSNQPQHF